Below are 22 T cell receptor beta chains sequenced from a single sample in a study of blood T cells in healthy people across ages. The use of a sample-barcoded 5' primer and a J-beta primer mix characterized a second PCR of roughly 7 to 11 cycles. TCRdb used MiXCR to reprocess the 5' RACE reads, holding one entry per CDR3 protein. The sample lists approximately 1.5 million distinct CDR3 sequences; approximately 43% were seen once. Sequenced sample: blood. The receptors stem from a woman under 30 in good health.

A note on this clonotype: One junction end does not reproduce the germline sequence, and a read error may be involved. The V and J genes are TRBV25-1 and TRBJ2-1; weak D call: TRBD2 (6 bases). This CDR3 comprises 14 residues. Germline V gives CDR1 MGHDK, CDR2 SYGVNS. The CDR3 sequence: CASSDVADYNERFF. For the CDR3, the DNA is TGTGCCAGCAGTGATGTAGCGGATTACAATGAGCGGTTCTTC.

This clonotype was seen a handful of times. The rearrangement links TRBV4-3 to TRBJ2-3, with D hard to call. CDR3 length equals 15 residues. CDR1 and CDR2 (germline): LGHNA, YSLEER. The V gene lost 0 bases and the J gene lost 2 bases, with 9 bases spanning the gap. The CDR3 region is CASSQERDSTDTQYF. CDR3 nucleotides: TGCGCCAGCAGCCAAGAAAGGGATTCCACAGATACGCAGTATTTT.

CDR3 DNA: TGTGCCAGCAGCTTAGTGGGGTTTGAAAAACTGTTTTTT. Its protein product is CASSLVGFEKLFF. The chain has TRBV7-8 and TRBJ1-4; no reliable D call. The CDR3 contains 13 residues. Germline CDR1 is SGHVS and CDR2 is FQNEAQ. V was clipped by 1 base and J by 7 bases, with 7 bases between them.

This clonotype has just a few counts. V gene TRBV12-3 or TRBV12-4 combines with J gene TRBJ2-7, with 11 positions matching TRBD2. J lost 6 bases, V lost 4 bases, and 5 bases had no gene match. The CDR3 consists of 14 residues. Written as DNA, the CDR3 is TGTGCCAGCAGTTATAGCGGGAGGGCCTCCGAGCAGTACTTC. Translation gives CASSYSGRASEQYF.

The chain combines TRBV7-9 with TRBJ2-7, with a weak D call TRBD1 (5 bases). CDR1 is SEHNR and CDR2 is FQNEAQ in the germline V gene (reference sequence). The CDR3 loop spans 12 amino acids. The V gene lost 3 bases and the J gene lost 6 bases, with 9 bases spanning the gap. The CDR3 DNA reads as TGTGCCAGCAGCTTCGACAGTGCCGAGCAGTACTTC. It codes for CASSFDSAEQYF. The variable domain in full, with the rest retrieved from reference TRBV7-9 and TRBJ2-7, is DTGVSQNPRHKITKRGQNVTFRCDPISEHNRLYWYRQTLGQGPEFLTYFQNEAQLEKSRLLSDRFSAERPKGSFSTLEIQRTEQGDSAMYLCASSFDSAEQYFGPGTRLTVT.

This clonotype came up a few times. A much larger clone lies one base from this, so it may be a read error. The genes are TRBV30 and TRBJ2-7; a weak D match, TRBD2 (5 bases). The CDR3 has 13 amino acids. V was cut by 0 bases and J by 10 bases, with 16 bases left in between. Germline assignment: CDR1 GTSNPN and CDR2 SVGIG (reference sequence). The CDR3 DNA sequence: TGTGCCTGGAGTGTTGGCAGGACTGCGAGCCAGTACTTC. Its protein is CAWSVGRTASQYF.

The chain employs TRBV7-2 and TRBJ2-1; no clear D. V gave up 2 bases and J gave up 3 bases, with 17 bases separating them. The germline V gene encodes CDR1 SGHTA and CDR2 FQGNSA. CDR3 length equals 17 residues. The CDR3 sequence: CASSLRSRSFGYNEQFF. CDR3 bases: TGTGCCAGCAGCTTAAGGAGCAGGTCCTTTGGCTACAATGAGCAGTTCTTC.

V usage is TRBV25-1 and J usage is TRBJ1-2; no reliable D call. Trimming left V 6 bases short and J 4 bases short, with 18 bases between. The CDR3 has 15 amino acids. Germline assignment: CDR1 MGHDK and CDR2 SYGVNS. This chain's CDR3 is CASRKEDGRAYGYTF. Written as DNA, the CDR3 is TGTGCCAGCAGGAAGGAGGACGGGAGGGCCTATGGCTACACCTTC.

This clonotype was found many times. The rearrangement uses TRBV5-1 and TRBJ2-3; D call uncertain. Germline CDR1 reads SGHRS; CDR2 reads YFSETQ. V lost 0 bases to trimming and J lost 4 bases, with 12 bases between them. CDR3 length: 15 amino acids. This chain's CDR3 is CASSLAVTLADTQYF. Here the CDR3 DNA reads TGCGCCAGCAGCTTGGCCGTGACGCTCGCAGATACGCAGTATTTT.

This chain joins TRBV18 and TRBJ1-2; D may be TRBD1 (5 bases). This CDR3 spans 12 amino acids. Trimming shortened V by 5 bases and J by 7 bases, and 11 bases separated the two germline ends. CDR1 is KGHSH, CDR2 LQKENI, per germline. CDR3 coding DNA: TGTGCCAGCTCATCGAGGGGCTCTGGCTACACCTTC. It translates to CASSSRGSGYTF.

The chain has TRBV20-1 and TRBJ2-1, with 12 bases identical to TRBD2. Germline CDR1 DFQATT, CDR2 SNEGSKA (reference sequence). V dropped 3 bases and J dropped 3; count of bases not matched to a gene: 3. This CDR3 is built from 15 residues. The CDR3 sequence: CSARTSGGHYNEQFF. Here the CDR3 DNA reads TGCAGTGCTAGGACTAGCGGGGGCCACTACAATGAGCAGTTCTTC.

The CDR3 spells CSAREGERHTEAFF. The CDR3 DNA is TGCAGTGCTAGAGAGGGAGAGAGGCATACTGAAGCTTTCTTT. The rearrangement uses TRBV20-1 and TRBJ1-1; D is undetermined. Germline V lookup: CDR1 DFQATT, CDR2 SNEGSKA (reference sequence). V was clipped by 0 bases and J by 5 bases, with 13 bases between them. This CDR3 spans 14 amino acids.

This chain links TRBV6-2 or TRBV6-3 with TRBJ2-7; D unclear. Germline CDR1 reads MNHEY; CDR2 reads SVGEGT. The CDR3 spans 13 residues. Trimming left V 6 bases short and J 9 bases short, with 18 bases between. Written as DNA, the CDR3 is TGTGCCAGCAGCGTCTTCGGGTCCATCGTGCAGTACTTC. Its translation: CASSVFGSIVQYF.

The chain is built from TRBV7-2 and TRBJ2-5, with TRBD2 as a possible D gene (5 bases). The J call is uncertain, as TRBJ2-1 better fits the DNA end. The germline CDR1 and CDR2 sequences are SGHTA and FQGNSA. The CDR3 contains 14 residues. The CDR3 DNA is TGTGCCAGCAGCTTCGGGCTAGCCCAAGAGACCCAGTTCTTC. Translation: CASSFGLAQETQFF.

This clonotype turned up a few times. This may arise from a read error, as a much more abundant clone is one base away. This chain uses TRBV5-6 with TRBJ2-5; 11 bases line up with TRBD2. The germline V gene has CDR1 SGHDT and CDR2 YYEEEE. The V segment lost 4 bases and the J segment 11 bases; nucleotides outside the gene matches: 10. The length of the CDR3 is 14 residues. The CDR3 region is CASSRLAGNNEQYF. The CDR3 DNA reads TGTGCCAGCAGCCGACTAGCGGGGAACAATGAGCAGTACTTC.

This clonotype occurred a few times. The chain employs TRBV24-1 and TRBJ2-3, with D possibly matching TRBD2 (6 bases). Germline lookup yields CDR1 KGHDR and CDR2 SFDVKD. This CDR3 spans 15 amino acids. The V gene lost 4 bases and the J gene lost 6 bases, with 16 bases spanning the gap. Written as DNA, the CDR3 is TGTGCCACCAGTGACTCCGGACTACCCAGGGATACGCAGTATTTT. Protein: CATSDSGLPRDTQYF.

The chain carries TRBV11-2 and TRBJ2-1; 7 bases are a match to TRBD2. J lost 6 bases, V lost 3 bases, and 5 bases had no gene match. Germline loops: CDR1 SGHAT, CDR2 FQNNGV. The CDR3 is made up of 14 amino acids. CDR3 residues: CASSFWVAGNEQFF. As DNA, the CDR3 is TGTGCCAGCAGCTTTTGGGTAGCGGGCAATGAGCAGTTCTTC.

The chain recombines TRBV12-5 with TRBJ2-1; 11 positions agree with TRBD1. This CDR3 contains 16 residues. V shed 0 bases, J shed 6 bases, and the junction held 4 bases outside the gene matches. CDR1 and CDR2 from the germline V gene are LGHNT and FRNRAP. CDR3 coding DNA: TGTGCTAGTGGTTTGGTAGTTGGGACAGGGGGCAATGAGCAGTTCTTC. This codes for CASGLVVGTGGNEQFF.

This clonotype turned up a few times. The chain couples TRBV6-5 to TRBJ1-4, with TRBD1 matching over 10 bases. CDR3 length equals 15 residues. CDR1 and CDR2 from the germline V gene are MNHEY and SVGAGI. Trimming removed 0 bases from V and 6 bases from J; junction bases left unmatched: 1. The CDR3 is CASSYSGTGDEKLFF. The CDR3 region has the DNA TGTGCCAGCAGTTACTCCGGGACAGGGGATGAAAAACTGTTTTTT.

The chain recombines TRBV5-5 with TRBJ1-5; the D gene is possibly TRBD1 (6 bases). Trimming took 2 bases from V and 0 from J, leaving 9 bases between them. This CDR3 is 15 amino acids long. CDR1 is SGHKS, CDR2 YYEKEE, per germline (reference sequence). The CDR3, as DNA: TGTGCCAGCAGCTTACGGGACAATAGCAATCAGCCCCAGCATTTT. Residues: CASSLRDNSNQPQHF.

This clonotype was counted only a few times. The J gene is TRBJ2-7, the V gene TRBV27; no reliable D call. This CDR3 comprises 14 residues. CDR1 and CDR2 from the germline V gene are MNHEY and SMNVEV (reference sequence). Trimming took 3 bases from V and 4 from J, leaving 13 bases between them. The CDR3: CASSFSSVKYEQYF. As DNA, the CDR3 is TGTGCCAGCAGTTTTTCTTCAGTCAAGTACGAGCAGTACTTC.

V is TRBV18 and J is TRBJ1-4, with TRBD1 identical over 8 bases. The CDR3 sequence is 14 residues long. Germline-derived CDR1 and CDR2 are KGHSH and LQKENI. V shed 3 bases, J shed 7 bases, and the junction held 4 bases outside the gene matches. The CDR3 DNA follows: TGTGCCAGCTCACCTGGGACAGGCGTTGAAAAACTGTTTTTT. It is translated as CASSPGTGVEKLFF.